This T cell receptor beta chain was found in a study of blood T cells in healthy people across ages. Overall study results and limits: Nothing was known about donor CMV status, and this possibly confounded expanded clonotype changes.

In germline, CDR1 is SEHNR, CDR2 FQNEAQ (reference sequence). The CDR3 covers 13 residues. V gave up 3 bases and J gave up 8 bases, with 12 bases separating them. A single count supports this clonotype. Its target is unknown. Next came a second PCR, run for roughly 6 to 11 cycles, which used a sample-barcoded 5' primer along with a J-beta primer mix. TCRdb processed the 5' RACE reads anew with MiXCR; each CDR3 protein has one entry. In the table there are more than 1,400,000 distinct CDR3 sequences, about 43% of which are singletons. The receptor comes from a woman under 30 in good health. Sequencing was carried out using blood. The V gene is TRBV7-9, the J gene TRBJ2-3; maybe TRBD1 (5 bases). The CDR3 DNA reads as TGTGCCAGCAGCTTGCGGACACCGGGTACGCAGTATTTT. It encodes CASSLRTPGTQYF.